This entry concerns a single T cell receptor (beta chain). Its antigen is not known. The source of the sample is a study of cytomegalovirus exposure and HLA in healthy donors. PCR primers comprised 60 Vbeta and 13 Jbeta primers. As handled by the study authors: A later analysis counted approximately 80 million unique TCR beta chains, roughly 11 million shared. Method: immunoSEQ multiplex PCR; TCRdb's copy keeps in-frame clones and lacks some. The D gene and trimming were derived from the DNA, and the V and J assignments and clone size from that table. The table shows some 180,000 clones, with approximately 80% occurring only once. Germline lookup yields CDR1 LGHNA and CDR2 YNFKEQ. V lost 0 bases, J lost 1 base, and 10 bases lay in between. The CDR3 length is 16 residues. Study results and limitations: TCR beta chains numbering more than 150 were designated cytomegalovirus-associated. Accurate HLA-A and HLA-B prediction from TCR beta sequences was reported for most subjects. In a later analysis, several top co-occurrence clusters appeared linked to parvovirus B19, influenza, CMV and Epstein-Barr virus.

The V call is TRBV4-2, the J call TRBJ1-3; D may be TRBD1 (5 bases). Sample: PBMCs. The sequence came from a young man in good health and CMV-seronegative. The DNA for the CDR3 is TGTGCCAGCAGCCAAGAGATCTCAGGGTCTGGAAACACCATATATTTT. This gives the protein CASSQEISGSGNTIYF.